This T cell receptor beta chain was sequenced for a study of cytomegalovirus exposure and HLA in healthy donors (dated by TCRdb to the late 2010s). Regarding the complete study: According to an earlier analysis of around 600 of the donors, roughly 180 million T cells yielded 90 million to 140 million unique TCR beta sequences and around 300 Gb of sequence data. A later analysis re-analyzed previously published TCR beta repertoires from 650 to 800 donors and added high-resolution HLA genotyping to study TCR occurrence patterns. Roughly five DR-DQ haplotypes were treated as single units for association and clustering because of strong linkage in the cohort. An early release that covered some 630 HLA-typed donors contained approximately 300 gigabases of sequencing data and 75 million to 100 million unique TCR sequences. The number of typed donors differed by locus: roughly 629-630 for A, B, C, DRB1 and DQB1; 500 to 550 for DQA1; approximately 600 for DPA1; and around 470 for DPB1. The study aimed to test whether signatures of past pathogen exposure could be identified by cataloging public T cell receptors. Along with the approximately 650-subject first cohort, a separate validation cohort of more than 90 different subjects was used. The genetic ancestry cluster associated with self-reported Caucasian donors included roughly 84% of the 398 genotyped donors. Class I and class II HLA loci were covered by the typing at four-digit resolution. The later analysis used no new phenotypic data to find candidate immune exposures, relying instead on TCR beta sequences and their occurrence across donors. The study used immunosequencing to profile the T cell repertoires of several hundred subjects and linked those repertoires to cytomegalovirus serostatus. The study combined high-throughput TCR immunosequencing, statistical association of individual TCRs with disease status, and machine learning to predict cytomegalovirus infection status. A later genetic analysis took genome-wide SNP genotypes for about 55% of the roughly 700 donors and used that subset as a discovery cohort. Among 300 to 500 genotyped donors of the cohort, an average of approximately 240,000 unique TCR beta nucleotide sequences was sequenced per donor, of which about 19% were non-productive. Every discovery cohort repertoire had been produced on one sequencing platform. Donor age, sex, ethnicity and CMV serostatus were compiled alongside the repertoire data. In an earlier analysis of around 540 of the donors, high-throughput TCR beta sequencing was used to judge whether each TCR beta V gene segment behaved as functional or pseudogenic. Results and caveats for the whole study, not just this receptor: The study listed approximately 150 TCR beta chains as associated with cytomegalovirus. Some IMGT-functional V segments, including TRBV6-2 and TRBV6-3, could not be told apart with the 87-base-pair reads, so those segments were excluded. Strong co-occurrence of HLA alleles, especially DR and DQ, made assigning TCR associations to individual alleles difficult. According to a later genetic analysis, donors in an Asian-associated ancestry cluster had fewer N-insertions in productive TCRs than the roughly 700-donor mean. Correlated functional status among segregating V segments might reflect linkage disequilibrium, but an unknown experimental factor could not be ruled out. According to a later analysis, most CMV-associated TCR beta chains appeared to be HLA-restricted, and the HLA associations seemed to be driven largely by CMV exposure. An earlier analysis of approximately 540 of the donors showed that most TCR beta V segments appeared in productive rearrangements either about 87% or about 30% of the time, which broadly matched IMGT annotations. The classifier was reported to diagnose cytomegalovirus status with high specificity and sensitivity in both the original cohort and the validation cohort. A further reported finding was that TCR beta sequences accurately predicted the HLA-A and HLA-B alleles for most subjects in the first cohort. Sequencing depth was assumed to be roughly uniform across donors in the presence/absence analyses, though that assumption may not hold. It was suggested by the authors that the approach could potentially be generalized to other disease states and immunological phenotypes. A later genetic analysis associated a missense DCLRE1C variant with V-gene and J-gene trimming of TCR beta chains, and an independent cohort replicated the association. A cluster of highly shared sequence variants was judged likely to be a technical artifact of the sequencing pipeline. In a later analysis, TCR association rates were found to vary across HLA loci, with the most associated TCRs seen for DRB1 alleles and the fewest for HLA-C alleles. Specific HLA alleles were associated with 15,000 to 20,000 TCR beta sequences at a false discovery rate of 0.05 in a later analysis. Most TCR sequences were seen in very few donors, while some public TCRs were found in many individuals. For the cohort, immune exposure information was limited to CMV serostatus. In vitro tests confirmed that a few of the cytomegalovirus-associated TCR beta chains recognize cytomegalovirus antigens. According to a later analysis, parvovirus B19, influenza, CMV and Epstein-Barr virus appeared linked to several top co-occurrence clusters. Some 16 rarely observed V segments, including chromosome 9 orphons, were excluded from the earlier analysis of about 500 of the donors because counts were too low. Because HLA typing was missing for some donors at each locus, association tests included only the typed subset. A later analysis found that HLA-associated TCR beta chains were more clonally expanded and had lower generation probabilities than equally common non-associated chains. The cohort was sequenced for TCR beta chains only, and without alpha or paired-chain data the features that could be detected were limited.

Library preparation employed the immunoSEQ multiplex PCR assay. For the multiplex PCR, a mixture combining 60 forward primers for TCR Vbeta segments and 13 reverse primers for TCR Jbeta segments was used. The CDR3 region of rearranged TCR beta genes was amplified from genomic DNA by a multiplex PCR assay. The Illumina HiSeq System was used to sequence the amplified TCR beta libraries as 87-base-pair reads. From the authors' description of their analysis: A later analysis counted some 74 million unique TCR beta chains across the approximately 700 repertoires, and 10 million to 12 million of these chains were shared by at least two donors. Raw reads were error-corrected and collapsed into unique sequences by a nearest-neighbor algorithm in which closely related sequences were merged to remove PCR and sequencing errors. To assign V, D and J gene segments, CDR3 sequences were aligned to IMGT reference sequences. For a sequence to be retained, a match of at least six nucleotides to both a V gene segment and a J gene segment was required. Rearrangements were classified as productive when the CDR3 lacked stop codons and remained in frame with V and J, and all other rearrangements were classified as non-productive. Following IMGT convention, CDR3 was defined as the stretch from the second conserved V-encoded cysteine up to the conserved J-encoded phenylalanine. In an earlier analysis of around 600 of the donors, sequences lacking an unambiguous match to a single V gene segment were excluded. In an earlier analysis of roughly 500 of the donors, V segments were called functional above 56.7% productive rearrangements and were called segregating when the between-donor standard deviation exceeded 5%. A statistical classification framework was built to diagnose cytomegalovirus status from the catalog of TCR beta chain sequences. V and J gene assignment, in a later analysis, came from comparing TCR nucleotide sequences with IMGT/GENE-DB human TR gene sequences. The TCRdist pipeline was used in a later analysis to assign CDR3 sequences and most-parsimonious VDJ recombination scenarios. In a later analysis, every TCR beta chain was defined by the combination of its CDR3 amino acid sequence and its V-gene family, and reads without a unique V-gene family were dropped. In a later analysis, fewer than 650 highly shared, low-generation-probability nucleotide sequences were removed to address suspected cross-contamination and a sequencing artifact. For each public chain, a later analysis derived a clonal expansion index from normalized ranks of inferred template counts within each repertoire. In a later analysis, generation probabilities were computed with a VDJ recombination model fitted to out-of-frame rearrangements, and the resulting probabilities were checked against IGoR. In a later analysis, TCR-TCR, TCR-HLA and TCR-CMV co-occurrence was scored with hypergeometric tests, and a repertoire-size bias correction was applied to TCR pairs. In a later analysis, false discovery rates were estimated by permuting HLA or CMV assignments 20 times. In a later analysis, co-occurring TCRs were grouped using DBSCAN, and TCRdist sequence similarity was added for clustering within HLA-allele-positive subsets. Repertoires with fewer than 30,000 or more than 120,000 public chains were left out of co-occurrence clustering, as were five repertoires with anomalous nucleotide sharing. This is the immuneACCESS table as TCRdb keeps it, with only in-frame sequences that have V and J called. A part of the clones is gone; compared with another copy, unresolved V genes explain less than half, and the rest is unexplained. V and J calls and clone size are those listed in that table; D and trimming were worked out from the DNA. In all, the sample holds some 170,000 clones, and 77% of those were seen once. The ten most abundant clones make up more than 3% of the sample.

Counted from cysteine to phenylalanine, this CDR3 has 14 amino acids. CDR3 DNA is the only sequence kept; it has 42 bases, read in frame from the first base. CDR1 GTSNPN and CDR2 SVGIG are derived from the germline V gene (reference sequence). At the junction V is shortened by 7 bases and J by 5 bases; bases outside the gene matches: 7. Note on this clone: Its specific antigen is unknown. The input lacks base qualities; no much larger clone sits a single base away.

The cohort consisted of approximately 670 healthy bone marrow donors. All cohort members were sampled while nominally healthy, although unrecorded immune exposures were likely present. The donor was CMV seropositive and belonged to the group of around 300 seropositive cohort members. Every donor gave a peripheral blood sample, and the peripheral blood mononuclear cells from that sample were used for TCR beta sequencing. Genomic DNA extraction from the blood cell samples was performed with the Qiagen DNeasy Blood Extraction Kit. What was sequenced was PBMCs. This TCR derives from a woman aged 55-70 years in good health and CMV-seropositive. The rearrangement joined TRBV30 to TRBJ1-3, with 11 bases matching TRBD1. The nucleotide sequence reads as follows: TGTGCCTCAGTAGGACAGGGGGCGAGAAACACCATATATTTT. It codes for CASVGQGARNTIYF.